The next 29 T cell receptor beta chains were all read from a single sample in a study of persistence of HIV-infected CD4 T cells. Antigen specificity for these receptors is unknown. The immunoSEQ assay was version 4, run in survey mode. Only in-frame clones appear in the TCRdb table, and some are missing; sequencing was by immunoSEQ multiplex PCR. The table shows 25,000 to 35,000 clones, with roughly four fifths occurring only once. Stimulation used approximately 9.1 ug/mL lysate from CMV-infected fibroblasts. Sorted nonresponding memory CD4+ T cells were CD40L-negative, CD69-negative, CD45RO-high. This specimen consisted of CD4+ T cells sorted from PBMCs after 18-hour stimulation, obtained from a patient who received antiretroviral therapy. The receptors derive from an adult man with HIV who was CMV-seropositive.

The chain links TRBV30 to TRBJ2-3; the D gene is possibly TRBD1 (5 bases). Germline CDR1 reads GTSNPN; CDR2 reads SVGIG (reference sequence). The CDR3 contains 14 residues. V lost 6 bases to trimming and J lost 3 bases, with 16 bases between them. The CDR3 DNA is TGTGCCTGCACCCGACAGTTAGGAACAGATACGCAGTATTTT. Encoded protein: CACTRQLGTDTQYF.

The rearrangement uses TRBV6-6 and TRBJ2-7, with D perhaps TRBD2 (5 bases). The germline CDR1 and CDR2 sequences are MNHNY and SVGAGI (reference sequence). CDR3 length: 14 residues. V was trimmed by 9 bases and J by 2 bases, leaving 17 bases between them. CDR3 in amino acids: CASYTPGYTYEQYF. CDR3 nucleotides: TGTGCCAGTTACACCCCGGGGTATACCTACGAGCAGTACTTC.

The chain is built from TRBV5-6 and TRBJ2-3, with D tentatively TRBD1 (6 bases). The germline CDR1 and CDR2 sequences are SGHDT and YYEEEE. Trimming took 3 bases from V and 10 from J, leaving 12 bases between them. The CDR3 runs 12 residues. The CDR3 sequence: CASSYRVEAQYF. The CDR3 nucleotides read TGTGCCAGCAGCTACAGGGTAGAGGCGCAGTATTTT.

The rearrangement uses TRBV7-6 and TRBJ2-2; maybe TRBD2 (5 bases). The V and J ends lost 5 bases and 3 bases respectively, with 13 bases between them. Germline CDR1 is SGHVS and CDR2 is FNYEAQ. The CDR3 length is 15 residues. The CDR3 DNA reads TGTGCCAGCAGCCTTCTTGAGGGCCACACCGGGGAGCTGTTTTTT. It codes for CASSLLEGHTGELFF. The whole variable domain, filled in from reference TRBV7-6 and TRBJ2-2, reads GAGVSQSPRYKVTKRGQDVALRCDPISGHVSLYWYRQALGQGPEFLTYFNYEAQQDKSGLPNDRFSAERPEGSISTLTIQRTEQRDSAMYRCASSLLEGHTGELFFGEGSRLTVL.

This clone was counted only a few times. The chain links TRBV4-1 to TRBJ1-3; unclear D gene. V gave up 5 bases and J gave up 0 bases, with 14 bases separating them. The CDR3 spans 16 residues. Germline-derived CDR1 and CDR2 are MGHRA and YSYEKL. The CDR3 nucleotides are TGCGCCAGCAGCTCTAGGACCCAGGCCTCTGGAAACACCATATATTTT. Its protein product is CASSSRTQASGNTIYF.

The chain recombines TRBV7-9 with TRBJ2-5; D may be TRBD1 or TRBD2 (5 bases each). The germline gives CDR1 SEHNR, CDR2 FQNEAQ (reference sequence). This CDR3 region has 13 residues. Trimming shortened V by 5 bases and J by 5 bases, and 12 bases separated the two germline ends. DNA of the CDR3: TGTGCCAGCAGCGCGCAGGGCGGGGAGACCCAGTACTTC. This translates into CASSAQGGETQYF.

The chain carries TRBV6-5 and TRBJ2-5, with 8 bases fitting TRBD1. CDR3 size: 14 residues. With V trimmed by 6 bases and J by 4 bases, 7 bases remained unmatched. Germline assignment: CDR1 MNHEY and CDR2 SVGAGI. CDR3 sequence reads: CASSPDRAGETQYF. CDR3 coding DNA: TGTGCCAGCAGCCCGGACAGGGCGGGAGAGACCCAGTACTTC.

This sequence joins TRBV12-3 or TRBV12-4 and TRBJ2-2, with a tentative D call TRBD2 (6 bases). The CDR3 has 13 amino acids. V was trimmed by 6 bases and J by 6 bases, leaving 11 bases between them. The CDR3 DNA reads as TGTGCCAGCAGGCGGAGGGAATCCGGGGAGCTGTTTTTT. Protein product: CASRRRESGELFF.

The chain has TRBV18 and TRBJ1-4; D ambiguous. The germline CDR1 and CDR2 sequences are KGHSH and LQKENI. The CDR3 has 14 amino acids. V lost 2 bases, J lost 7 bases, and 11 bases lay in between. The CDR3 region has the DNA TGTGCCAGCTCACCATTTGCGGGAGTTGAAAAACTGTTTTTT. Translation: CASSPFAGVEKLFF.

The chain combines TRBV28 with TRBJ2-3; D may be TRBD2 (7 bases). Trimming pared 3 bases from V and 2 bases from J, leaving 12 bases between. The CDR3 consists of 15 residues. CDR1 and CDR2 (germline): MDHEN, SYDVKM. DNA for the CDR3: TGTGCCAGCAGTTTTGGGGGGGGCCTCACAGATACGCAGTATTTT. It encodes CASSFGGGLTDTQYF. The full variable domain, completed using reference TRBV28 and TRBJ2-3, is DVKVTQSSRYLVKRTGEKVFLECVQDMDHENMFWYRQDPGLGLRLIYFSYDVKMKEKGDIPEGYSVSREKKERFSLILESASTNQTSMYLCASSFGGGLTDTQYFGPGTRLTVL.

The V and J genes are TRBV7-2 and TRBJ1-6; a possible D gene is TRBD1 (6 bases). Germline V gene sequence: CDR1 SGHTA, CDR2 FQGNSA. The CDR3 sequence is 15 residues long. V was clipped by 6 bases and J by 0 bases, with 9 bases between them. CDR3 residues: CASRQGSSYNSPLHF. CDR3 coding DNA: TGTGCCAGCAGACAGGGTAGCTCCTATAATTCACCCCTCCACTTT.

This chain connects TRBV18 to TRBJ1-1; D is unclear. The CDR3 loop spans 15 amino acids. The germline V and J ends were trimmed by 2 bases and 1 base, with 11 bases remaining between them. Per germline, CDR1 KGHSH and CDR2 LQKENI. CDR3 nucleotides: TGTGCCAGCTCACCAATGGGCGCGGGGAACACTGAAGCTTTCTTT. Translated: CASSPMGAGNTEAFF.

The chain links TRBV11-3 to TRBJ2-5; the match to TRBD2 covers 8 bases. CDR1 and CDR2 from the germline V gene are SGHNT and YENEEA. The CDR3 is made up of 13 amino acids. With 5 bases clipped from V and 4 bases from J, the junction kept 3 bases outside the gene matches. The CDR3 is CASSQGLAETQYF. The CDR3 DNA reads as TGTGCCAGCAGCCAAGGACTAGCAGAGACCCAGTACTTC.

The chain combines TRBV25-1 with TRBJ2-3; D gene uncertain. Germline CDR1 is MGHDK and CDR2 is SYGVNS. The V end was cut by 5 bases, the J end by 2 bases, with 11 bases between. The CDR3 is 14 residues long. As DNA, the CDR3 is TGTGCCAGCAGTTCCGCGACGGCCACAGATACGCAGTATTTT. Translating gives CASSSATATDTQYF. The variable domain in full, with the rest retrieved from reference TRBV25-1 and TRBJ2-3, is EADIYQTPRYLVIGTGKKITLECSQTMGHDKMYWYQQDPGMELHLIHYSYGVNSTEKGDLSSESTVSRIRTEHFPLTLESARPSHTSQYLCASSSATATDTQYFGPGTRLTVL.

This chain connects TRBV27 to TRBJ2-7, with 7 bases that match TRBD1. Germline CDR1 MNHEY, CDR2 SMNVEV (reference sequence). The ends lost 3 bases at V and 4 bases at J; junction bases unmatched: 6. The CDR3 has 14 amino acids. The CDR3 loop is CASSFNGQAYEQYF. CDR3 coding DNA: TGTGCCAGCAGTTTTAACGGACAGGCGTACGAGCAGTACTTC.

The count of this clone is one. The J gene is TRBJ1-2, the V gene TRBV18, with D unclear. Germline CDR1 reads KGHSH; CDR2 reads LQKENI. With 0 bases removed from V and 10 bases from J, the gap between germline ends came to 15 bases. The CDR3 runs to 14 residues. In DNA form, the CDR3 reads TGTGCCAGCTCACCACCTAGGGAAACTTCGGACTACACCTTC. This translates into CASSPPRETSDYTF.

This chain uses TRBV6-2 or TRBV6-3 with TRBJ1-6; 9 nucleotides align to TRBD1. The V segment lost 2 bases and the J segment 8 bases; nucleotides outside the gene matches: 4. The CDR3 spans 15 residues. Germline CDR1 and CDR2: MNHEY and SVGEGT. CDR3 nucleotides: TGTGCCAGCAGTTACCGGGGACAGGGTTATTCACCCCTCCACTTT. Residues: CASSYRGQGYSPLHF.

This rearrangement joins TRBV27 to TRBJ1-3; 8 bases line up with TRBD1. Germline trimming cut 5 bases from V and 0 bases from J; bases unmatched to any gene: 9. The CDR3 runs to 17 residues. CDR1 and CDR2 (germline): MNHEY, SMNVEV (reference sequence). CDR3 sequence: CASSSRGPDLSGNTIYF. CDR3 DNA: TGTGCCAGCAGTAGCAGGGGGCCGGACCTCTCTGGAAACACCATATATTTT.

CDR3 residues: CASSYVGVINNEQFF. The CDR3 nucleotides are TGTGCCAGCAGTTATGTCGGGGTAATCAACAATGAGCAGTTCTTC. J is TRBJ2-1 and V is TRBV6-2 or TRBV6-3, with D possibly being TRBD2 (5 bases). Germline V gene lookup returns CDR1 MNHEY and CDR2 SVGEGT. Trimming removed 3 bases at V and 5 bases at J, with 14 bases between. This CDR3 contains 15 residues.

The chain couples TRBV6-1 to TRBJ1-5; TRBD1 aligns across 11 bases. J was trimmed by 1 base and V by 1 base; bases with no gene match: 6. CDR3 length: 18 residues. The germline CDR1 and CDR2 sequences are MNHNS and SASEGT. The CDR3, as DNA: TGTGCCAGCAGTGAAGGGACAGGGGGCCGTACCAGCAATCAGCCCCAGCATTTT. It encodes CASSEGTGGRTSNQPQHF.

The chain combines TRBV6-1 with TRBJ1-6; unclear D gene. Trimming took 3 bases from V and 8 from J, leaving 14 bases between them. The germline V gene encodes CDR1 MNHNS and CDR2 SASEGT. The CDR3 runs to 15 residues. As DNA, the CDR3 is TGTGCCAGCAGTGACCTCCTAACGCGGGATTCACCCCTCCACTTT. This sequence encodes CASSDLLTRDSPLHF.

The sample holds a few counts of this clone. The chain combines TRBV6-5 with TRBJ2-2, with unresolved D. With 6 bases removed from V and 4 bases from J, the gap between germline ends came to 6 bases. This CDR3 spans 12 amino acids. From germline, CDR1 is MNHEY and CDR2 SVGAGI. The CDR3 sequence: CASRAGTGELFF. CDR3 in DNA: TGTGCCAGCAGAGCAGGCACCGGGGAGCTGTTTTTT.

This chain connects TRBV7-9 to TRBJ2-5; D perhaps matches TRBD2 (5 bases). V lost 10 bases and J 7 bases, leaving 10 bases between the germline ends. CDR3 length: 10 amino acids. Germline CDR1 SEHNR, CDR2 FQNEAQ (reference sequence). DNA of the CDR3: TGTGCCACCGATGAGGGGACCCAGTACTTC. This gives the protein CATDEGTQYF.

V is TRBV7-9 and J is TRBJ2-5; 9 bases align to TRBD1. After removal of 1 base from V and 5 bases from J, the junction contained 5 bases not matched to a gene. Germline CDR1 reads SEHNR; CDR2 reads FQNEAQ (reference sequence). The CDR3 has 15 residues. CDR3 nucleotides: TGTGCCAGCAGCTTAGAACAGGGGGCCTGGGAGACCCAGTACTTC. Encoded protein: CASSLEQGAWETQYF.

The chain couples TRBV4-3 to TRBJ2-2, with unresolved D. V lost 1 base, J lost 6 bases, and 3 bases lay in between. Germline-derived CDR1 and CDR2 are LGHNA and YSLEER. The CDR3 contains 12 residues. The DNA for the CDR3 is TGCGCCAGCAGCCAAGCCGCCGGGGAGCTGTTTTTT. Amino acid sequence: CASSQAAGELFF.

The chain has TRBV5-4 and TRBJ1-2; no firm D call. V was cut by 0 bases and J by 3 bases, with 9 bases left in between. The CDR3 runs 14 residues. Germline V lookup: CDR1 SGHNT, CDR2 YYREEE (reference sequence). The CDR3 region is CASSLVGFDYGYTF. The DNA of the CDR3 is TGTGCCAGCAGCTTGGTGGGGTTCGACTATGGCTACACCTTC.

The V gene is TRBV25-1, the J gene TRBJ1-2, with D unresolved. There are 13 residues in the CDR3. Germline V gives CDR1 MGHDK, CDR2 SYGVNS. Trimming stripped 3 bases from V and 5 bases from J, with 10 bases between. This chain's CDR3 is CASSDLIGYGYTF. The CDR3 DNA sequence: TGTGCCAGCAGTGATCTTATAGGGTATGGCTACACCTTC.

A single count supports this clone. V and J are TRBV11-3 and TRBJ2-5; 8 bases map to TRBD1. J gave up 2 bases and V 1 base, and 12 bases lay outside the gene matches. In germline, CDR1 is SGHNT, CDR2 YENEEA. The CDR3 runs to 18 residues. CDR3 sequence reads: CASSLGDLGHRGQETQYF. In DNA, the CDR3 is TGTGCCAGCAGCTTAGGGGATTTAGGCCACAGGGGGCAAGAGACCCAGTACTTC.

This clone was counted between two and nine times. Written as DNA, the CDR3 is TGTGCCAGCAGTTACTCGTCTAGCGGGTTAACAGATACGCAGTATTTT. Its translation is CASSYSSSGLTDTQYF. The chain uses TRBV6-2 or TRBV6-3 and TRBJ2-3, with 8 bases matching TRBD2. Trimming cost V 0 bases and J 3 bases; bases outside gene matches: 5. The CDR3 is 16 amino acids. The germline CDR1 and CDR2 sequences are MNHEY and SVGEGT.